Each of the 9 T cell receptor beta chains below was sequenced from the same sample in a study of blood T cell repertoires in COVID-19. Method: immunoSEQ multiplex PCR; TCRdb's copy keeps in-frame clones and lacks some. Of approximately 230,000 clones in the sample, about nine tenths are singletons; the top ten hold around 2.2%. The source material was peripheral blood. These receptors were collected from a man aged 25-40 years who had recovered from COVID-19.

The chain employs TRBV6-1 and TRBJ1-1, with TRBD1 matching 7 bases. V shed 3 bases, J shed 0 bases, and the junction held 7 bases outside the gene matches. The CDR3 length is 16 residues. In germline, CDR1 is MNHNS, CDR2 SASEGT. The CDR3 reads CASSDDRVRLNTEAFF. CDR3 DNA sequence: TGTGCCAGCAGTGATGACAGGGTGAGGTTGAACACTGAAGCTTTCTTT.

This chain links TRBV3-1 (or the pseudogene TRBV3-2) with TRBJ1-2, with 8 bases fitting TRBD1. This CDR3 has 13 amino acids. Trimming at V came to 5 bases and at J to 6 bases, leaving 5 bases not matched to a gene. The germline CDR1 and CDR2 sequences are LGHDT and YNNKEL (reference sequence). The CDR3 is CASSYGTGNGYTF. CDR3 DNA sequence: TGTGCCAGCAGCTACGGGACAGGAAATGGCTACACCTTC.

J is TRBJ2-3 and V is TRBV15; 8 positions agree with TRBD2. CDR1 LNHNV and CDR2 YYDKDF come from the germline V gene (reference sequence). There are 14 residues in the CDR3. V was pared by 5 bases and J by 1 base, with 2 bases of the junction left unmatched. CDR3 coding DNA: TGTGCCACCAGCCGAGCGGGGGGCACAGATACGCAGTATTTT. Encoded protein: CATSRAGGTDTQYF.

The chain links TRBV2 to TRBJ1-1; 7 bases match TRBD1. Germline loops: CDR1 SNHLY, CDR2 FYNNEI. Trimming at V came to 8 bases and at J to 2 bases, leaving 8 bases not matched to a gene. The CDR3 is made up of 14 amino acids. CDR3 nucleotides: TGTGCCAGCCTAAGAGAAGGGGGCAACACTGAAGCTTTCTTT. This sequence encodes CASLREGGNTEAFF.

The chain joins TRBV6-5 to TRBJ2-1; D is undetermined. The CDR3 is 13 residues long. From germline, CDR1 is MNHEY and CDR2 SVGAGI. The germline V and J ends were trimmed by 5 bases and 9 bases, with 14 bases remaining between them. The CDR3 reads CASSPSSSREQFF. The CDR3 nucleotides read TGTGCCAGCAGTCCTTCAAGCTCACGTGAGCAGTTCTTC.

The CDR3 nucleotides are TGTGCCAGCAGCCAAGAAGTGGGCAGGCCAGGGCCCTACGAGCAGTACTTC. This gives the protein CASSQEVGRPGPYEQYF. This chain uses TRBV14 with TRBJ2-7; a possible D gene is TRBD1 (5 bases). The CDR3 has 17 residues. Trimming stripped 0 bases from V and 2 bases from J, with 17 bases between. The V gene's germline CDR1 is SGHDN and CDR2 FVKESK.

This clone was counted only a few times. The CDR3 bases are TGTGCCAGCAGAGCGATCACAGGGGATGATGGCTACACCTTC. It codes for CASRAITGDDGYTF. V and J are TRBV5-6 and TRBJ1-2, with 7 bases lining up with TRBD1. The CDR3 contains 14 residues. V was pared by 5 bases and J by 6 bases, with 10 bases of the junction left unmatched. Germline V gene data show CDR1 as SGHDT and CDR2 as YYEEEE.

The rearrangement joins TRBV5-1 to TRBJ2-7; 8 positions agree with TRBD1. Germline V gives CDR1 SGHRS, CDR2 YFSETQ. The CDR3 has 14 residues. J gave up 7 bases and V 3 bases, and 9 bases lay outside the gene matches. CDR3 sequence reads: CASSSQQGAGEQYF. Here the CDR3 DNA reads TGCGCCAGCAGCTCCCAGCAGGGGGCCGGGGAGCAGTACTTC.

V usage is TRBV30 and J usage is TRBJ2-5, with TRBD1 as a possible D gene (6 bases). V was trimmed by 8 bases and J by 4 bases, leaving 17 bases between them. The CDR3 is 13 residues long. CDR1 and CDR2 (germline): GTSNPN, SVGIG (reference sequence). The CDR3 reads CAQTQGSGETQYF. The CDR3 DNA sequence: TGTGCCCAGACGCAGGGGTCAGGAGAGACCCAGTACTTC.